Given below is one TCR beta chain in context. Its antigen has not been determined. Per-nucleotide qualities are absent, and no much larger clonotype sits a single base away. This specimen belongs to a study of blood T cell repertoires in COVID-19 (dated by TCRdb to about 2020). Context from the whole study: Collaborator samples came from the United States, Italy and Spain and covered acute and convalescent phases of COVID-19. The material from the prospective study consisted of cDNA or gDNA derived from T cells, B-cell-depleted T cells, or PBMCs. Subjects who had been exposed to COVID-19, were actively infected with it, or had recovered from it provided the deeply sampled blood TCRbeta repertoires that made up the dataset. The repertoires were made available in a free public database intended to serve as a resource for research on the immune response to SARS-CoV-2. Samples were obtained from the ongoing ImmuneRACE study (first 160 participants) and from over a thousand subjects provided by 6 global collaborators. The sample metadata nearly always contained a de-identified subject ID, COVID-19 status, age in years and sex. Where HLA class I and class II types were available, the types were taken from metadata supplied by the sample provider, not from assay-based typing. Summary of the overall study and its limitations: How much clinical and demographic metadata was included differed by source and by participant, and the metadata was provided uncurated.

The immunoSEQ Assay, a bias-controlled multiplex PCR, was used to amplify TCRbeta CDR3 regions from genomic DNA. Turning to the authors' computational methods: Nucleated cell counts per sample were estimated from amplification of reference gene primers within the assay. To quantify the absolute abundance of each unique TCRbeta CDR3 rearrangement, sequence reads were collapsed and filtered. Productive Simpson clonality was computed per sample as the square root of Simpson's diversity index over productive rearrangements. TCRdb's version of the immuneACCESS table is confined to in-frame rearrangements and falls short of the full clone set. An unresolved V gene accounts for under half of the shortfall where checked; the remainder is of unknown origin. V and J calls plus clone size are reproduced from that table; the DNA served to infer D and trimming. This sample has approximately 110,000 clones in its table, and around 81% of those were observed once. The ten biggest clones cover approximately 40% of the sample.

Each collaborating institution followed its own protocols to collect whole blood in K2EDTA tubes. For TCRbeta analysis, collaborator samples were shipped as frozen whole blood, as isolated PBMCs, or as DNA extracted from either sample type. Via the germline V gene, CDR1 is SGHTA and CDR2 FQGNSA. The CDR3, cysteine through phenylalanine, is 14 amino acids long. Only the CDR3 portion is preserved as DNA: 42 bases, with reading frame beginning at the first base. Germline trimming: 7 bases from V, 1 base from J; junction bases outside gene matches: 5. The source material was peripheral blood. This TCR was sampled from a man at least 80 years old with acute or convalescent COVID-19. The rearrangement combines TRBV7-2 with TRBJ1-1; TRBD1 aligns with 8 central bases. This receptor carries the CDR3 CASTEQGANTEAFF. The base sequence is TGTGCCAGCACGGAGCAGGGGGCGAACACTGAAGCTTTCTTT.